This is a list of T cell receptor beta chains from one sample in a study of beta chain features in type 1 diabetes. Assay: immunoSEQ multiplex PCR; the TCRdb copy retains only in-frame clones and omits some. The repertoire consists of over 150,000 clones, with under 9.5% occurring once and the leading ten covering 0.55% to 0.75%. Sequencing was done on a sample of central memory CD4+ T cells from blood. These receptors originate from a man aged 18-30 years in good health. Both conserved end residues are part of each CDR3. The D gene is left open where the match is weak. A row's size may be missing; if present it is once, few, many or a size class.

d_call: NA; v_call: TRBV7-2; j_call: TRBJ1-6; clone_size: NA; cdr3_length: 15; cdr3_aa: CASSKPGTYNSPLHF; cdr3_nt: TGTGCCAGCAGCAAACCGGGGACATATAATTCACCCCTCCACTTT
d_call: NA; v_call: TRBV9; j_call: TRBJ1-1; clone_size: few; cdr3_length: 13; cdr3_aa: CASSPNMGLEAFF; cdr3_nt: TGTGCCAGCAGCCCTAACATGGGGCTTGAAGCTTTCTTT
d_call: NA; v_call: TRBV28; j_call: TRBJ2-7; clone_size: few; cdr3_length: 14; cdr3_aa: CASSLSGVRYEQYF; cdr3_nt: TGTGCCAGCAGTTTATCTGGTGTTCGGTACGAGCAGTACTTC
d_call: TRBD1; v_call: TRBV10-3; j_call: TRBJ1-2; clone_size: few; cdr3_length: 13; cdr3_aa: CAIRDREYYGYTF; cdr3_nt: TGTGCCATCAGAGACAGGGAGTACTATGGCTACACCTTC
d_call: NA; v_call: TRBV6-1; j_call: TRBJ1-2; clone_size: NA; cdr3_length: 15; cdr3_aa: CASSGGARSNYGYTF; cdr3_nt: TGTGCCAGCAGCGGAGGGGCCAGGAGCAACTATGGCTACACCTTC
d_call: TRBD2; v_call: TRBV29-1; j_call: TRBJ2-5; clone_size: few; cdr3_length: 15; cdr3_aa: CSVVQGLGSLETQYF; cdr3_nt: TGCAGCGTTGTACAGGGACTAGGCTCATTAGAGACCCAGTACTTC
d_call: NA; v_call: TRBV19; j_call: TRBJ2-6; clone_size: NA; cdr3_length: 17; cdr3_aa: CASSDLRGGSGANVLTF; cdr3_nt: TGTGCCAGTAGTGACCTCAGGGGCGGCTCTGGGGCCAACGTCCTGACTTTC
d_call: NA; v_call: TRBV6-5; j_call: TRBJ2-7; clone_size: few; cdr3_length: 15; cdr3_aa: CASSSNPGAAYEQYF; cdr3_nt: TGTGCCAGCAGTTCCAATCCAGGGGCGGCCTACGAGCAGTACTTC
d_call: TRBD1; v_call: TRBV2; j_call: TRBJ2-2; clone_size: NA; cdr3_length: 16; cdr3_aa: CASSEWTGRRTGELFF; cdr3_nt: TGTGCCAGCAGTGAATGGACAGGGAGGAGAACCGGGGAGCTGTTTTTT
d_call: NA; v_call: TRBV29-1; j_call: TRBJ2-1; clone_size: few; cdr3_length: 13; cdr3_aa: CSAGTGPYNEQFF; cdr3_nt: TGCAGCGCCGGCACAGGACCCTACAATGAGCAGTTCTTC
d_call: NA; v_call: TRBV11-3; j_call: TRBJ2-1; clone_size: NA; cdr3_length: 15; cdr3_aa: CASSFRGGPYNEQFF; cdr3_nt: TGTGCCAGCAGCTTCCGTGGCGGGCCCTACAATGAGCAGTTCTTC
d_call: NA; v_call: TRBV5-5; j_call: TRBJ2-1; clone_size: many; cdr3_length: 18; cdr3_aa: CASSFLSLSLSSYNEQFF; cdr3_nt: TGTGCCAGCAGCTTTTTGTCCCTTAGCCTGAGCTCCTACAATGAGCAGTTCTTC
d_call: NA; v_call: TRBV7-9; j_call: TRBJ1-1; clone_size: many; cdr3_length: 12; cdr3_aa: CASSLEGGRAFF; cdr3_nt: TGTGCCAGCAGCTTAGAAGGGGGAAGAGCTTTCTTT
d_call: NA; v_call: TRBV7-9; j_call: TRBJ1-5; clone_size: few; cdr3_length: 17; cdr3_aa: CASSPNAGTTSNQPQHF; cdr3_nt: TGTGCCAGCAGCCCAAACGCCGGGACTACTAGCAATCAGCCCCAGCATTTT
d_call: NA; v_call: TRBV5-1; j_call: TRBJ1-6; clone_size: many; cdr3_length: 14; cdr3_aa: CASPPGHPNSPLHF; cdr3_nt: TGCGCCAGCCCTCCGGGACATCCAAATTCACCCCTCCACTTT
d_call: TRBD1; v_call: TRBV4-2; j_call: TRBJ1-2; clone_size: NA; cdr3_length: 16; cdr3_aa: CASSQKAPGQGYGYTF; cdr3_nt: TGTGCCAGCAGCCAAAAGGCCCCGGGACAGGGCTATGGCTACACCTTC
d_call: NA; v_call: TRBV7-2; j_call: TRBJ2-7; clone_size: few; cdr3_length: 15; cdr3_aa: CASSLAGGTLYEQYF; cdr3_nt: TGTGCCAGCAGCTTAGCTGGGGGGACCTTATACGAGCAGTACTTC
d_call: TRBD1; v_call: TRBV7-2; j_call: TRBJ1-2; clone_size: many; cdr3_length: 15; cdr3_aa: CASSSRTGDAYGYTF; cdr3_nt: TGTGCCAGCAGCTCCCGGACAGGGGATGCCTATGGCTACACCTTC
d_call: NA; v_call: TRBV28; j_call: TRBJ2-3; clone_size: NA; cdr3_length: 15; cdr3_aa: CASSLGLFHTDTQYF; cdr3_nt: TGTGCCAGCAGTTTAGGACTTTTTCACACAGATACGCAGTATTTT
d_call: TRBD1; v_call: TRBV14; j_call: TRBJ2-7; clone_size: NA; cdr3_length: 15; cdr3_aa: CASSRTDRGRYEQYF; cdr3_nt: TGTGCCAGCAGCCGAACGGACAGGGGGCGCTACGAGCAGTACTTC
d_call: TRBD2; v_call: TRBV6-1; j_call: TRBJ2-5; clone_size: NA; cdr3_length: 17; cdr3_aa: CASSVWGTSGLGETQYF; cdr3_nt: TGTGCCAGCAGTGTGTGGGGGACTAGCGGCCTCGGGGAGACCCAGTACTTC
d_call: NA; v_call: TRBV9; j_call: TRBJ1-4; clone_size: NA; cdr3_length: 14; cdr3_aa: CASSVSQGSEKLFF; cdr3_nt: TGTGCCAGCAGCGTAAGTCAGGGTAGTGAAAAACTGTTTTTT
d_call: NA; v_call: TRBV7-9; j_call: TRBJ2-3; clone_size: NA; cdr3_length: 14; cdr3_aa: CASSLIQGTDTQYF; cdr3_nt: TGTGCCAGCAGCTTAATTCAGGGCACAGATACGCAGTATTTT
d_call: TRBD1; v_call: TRBV2; j_call: TRBJ1-2; clone_size: NA; cdr3_length: 13; cdr3_aa: CASSVRQGAGGTF; cdr3_nt: TGTGCCAGCAGTGTACGACAGGGGGCTGGGGGCACCTTC
d_call: NA; v_call: TRBV2; j_call: TRBJ2-5; clone_size: NA; cdr3_length: 13; cdr3_aa: CASSSEIQETQYF; cdr3_nt: TGTGCCAGCAGTTCGGAGATCCAAGAGACCCAGTACTTC
d_call: NA; v_call: TRBV29-1; j_call: TRBJ1-1; clone_size: many; cdr3_length: 14; cdr3_aa: CSVAGTRVQFEAFF; cdr3_nt: TGCAGCGTTGCGGGAACGAGGGTACAATTTGAAGCTTTCTTT
d_call: NA; v_call: TRBV18; j_call: TRBJ1-5; clone_size: few; cdr3_length: 15; cdr3_aa: CASSPLPRSNQPQHF; cdr3_nt: TGTGCCAGCTCCCCCCTCCCCCGGAGCAATCAGCCCCAGCATTTT
d_call: NA; v_call: TRBV9; j_call: TRBJ2-1; clone_size: NA; cdr3_length: 13; cdr3_aa: CASKRPNGEEQFF; cdr3_nt: TGTGCCAGCAAAAGACCTAACGGGGAAGAGCAGTTCTTC
d_call: TRBD1; v_call: TRBV6-5; j_call: TRBJ2-5; clone_size: NA; cdr3_length: 13; cdr3_aa: CASRKQGIETQYF; cdr3_nt: TGTGCCAGCAGGAAACAGGGGATAGAGACCCAGTACTTC
d_call: TRBD1; v_call: TRBV7-2; j_call: TRBJ1-5; clone_size: many; cdr3_length: 13; cdr3_aa: CASSFDRAQPQHF; cdr3_nt: TGTGCCAGCAGCTTCGACAGGGCACAGCCCCAGCATTTT
d_call: TRBD1; v_call: TRBV11-2; j_call: TRBJ2-1; clone_size: few; cdr3_length: 15; cdr3_aa: CASSPESGQYNEQFF; cdr3_nt: TGTGCCAGCAGCCCCGAGTCGGGACAGTACAATGAGCAGTTCTTC
d_call: TRBD1; v_call: TRBV5-4; j_call: TRBJ2-3; clone_size: few; cdr3_length: 16; cdr3_aa: CASSLGTGISTDTQYF; cdr3_nt: TGTGCCAGCAGCTTGGGGACAGGGATTAGCACAGATACGCAGTATTTT
d_call: TRBD1; v_call: TRBV7-2; j_call: TRBJ2-7; clone_size: few; cdr3_length: 15; cdr3_aa: CASSLGGTGFYEQYF; cdr3_nt: TGTGCCAGCAGCTTAGGAGGGACAGGGTTCTACGAGCAGTACTTC
d_call: TRBD1; v_call: TRBV7-2; j_call: TRBJ2-5; clone_size: NA; cdr3_length: 13; cdr3_aa: CASSRGQEETQYF; cdr3_nt: TGTGCCAGCAGCCGTGGACAGGAAGAGACCCAGTACTTC
d_call: NA; v_call: TRBV11-2; j_call: TRBJ2-7; clone_size: NA; cdr3_length: 15; cdr3_aa: CASSLTGLSSYEQYF; cdr3_nt: TGTGCCAGCAGCTTGACAGGCCTAAGCTCCTACGAGCAGTACTTC
d_call: TRBD2; v_call: TRBV4-2; j_call: TRBJ2-7; clone_size: NA; cdr3_length: 16; cdr3_aa: CASSQDRLAGGGEQYF; cdr3_nt: TGTGCCAGCAGCCAAGATCGACTAGCGGGGGGAGGGGAGCAGTACTTC
d_call: TRBD1; v_call: TRBV7-2; j_call: TRBJ2-6; clone_size: many; cdr3_length: 14; cdr3_aa: CASSLGRTGLVLTF; cdr3_nt: TGTGCCAGCAGCTTGGGGCGGACAGGGCTCGTCCTGACTTTC
d_call: NA; v_call: TRBV5-4; j_call: TRBJ2-3; clone_size: NA; cdr3_length: 18; cdr3_aa: CASSFGVLGGPSTDTQYF; cdr3_nt: TGTGCCAGCAGCTTTGGGGTTTTGGGGGGTCCTAGCACAGATACGCAGTATTTT
d_call: NA; v_call: TRBV4-3; j_call: TRBJ1-5; clone_size: NA; cdr3_length: 16; cdr3_aa: CASSQGFDRRNQPQHF; cdr3_nt: TGCGCCAGCAGCCAAGGCTTCGACAGGCGAAATCAGCCCCAGCATTTT
d_call: TRBD1; v_call: TRBV29-1; j_call: TRBJ1-4; clone_size: many; cdr3_length: 13; cdr3_aa: CSASGGPVGFLFF; cdr3_nt: TGCAGCGCCTCAGGGGGCCCAGTTGGTTTTCTGTTTTTT
d_call: NA; v_call: TRBV7-9; j_call: TRBJ2-1; clone_size: few; cdr3_length: 15; cdr3_aa: CASIPQGKPWDEQFF; cdr3_nt: TGTGCCAGCATTCCCCAGGGCAAGCCCTGGGATGAGCAGTTCTTC
d_call: TRBD1; v_call: TRBV18; j_call: TRBJ2-1; clone_size: many; cdr3_length: 16; cdr3_aa: CASSPNRGVSYNEQFF; cdr3_nt: TGTGCCAGCTCACCAAACAGGGGAGTCTCCTACAATGAGCAGTTCTTC
d_call: NA; v_call: TRBV6-1; j_call: TRBJ2-5; clone_size: NA; cdr3_length: 16; cdr3_aa: CAISESSGGLQETQYF; cdr3_nt: TGTGCCATCAGTGAGTCGTCAGGGGGACTCCAAGAGACCCAGTACTTC
d_call: NA; v_call: TRBV4-3; j_call: TRBJ2-1; clone_size: NA; cdr3_length: 16; cdr3_aa: CASSQELERTYNEQFF; cdr3_nt: TGCGCCAGCAGCCAAGAACTGGAGAGGACCTACAATGAGCAGTTCTTC
d_call: TRBD2; v_call: TRBV7-2; j_call: TRBJ2-1; clone_size: NA; cdr3_length: 17; cdr3_aa: CASSLWLRLAGGGEQFF; cdr3_nt: TGTGCCAGCAGCCTTTGGCTTCGACTAGCGGGAGGAGGTGAGCAGTTCTTC
d_call: TRBD2; v_call: TRBV28; j_call: TRBJ2-3; clone_size: many; cdr3_length: 15; cdr3_aa: CASSLGGLGRNTQYF; cdr3_nt: TGTGCCAGCAGTTTAGGGGGACTAGGTCGGAATACGCAGTATTTT
d_call: TRBD1; v_call: TRBV4-2; j_call: TRBJ2-5; clone_size: NA; cdr3_length: 15; cdr3_aa: CASSPGTGGRETQYF; cdr3_nt: TGTGCCAGCAGCCCCGGGACAGGGGGTCGAGAGACCCAGTACTTC
d_call: TRBD2; v_call: TRBV19; j_call: TRBJ2-2; clone_size: few; cdr3_length: 16; cdr3_aa: CASSRTSGSITGELFF; cdr3_nt: TGTGCCAGTAGTAGGACTAGCGGGAGTATCACCGGGGAGCTGTTTTTT
d_call: NA; v_call: TRBV7-3; j_call: TRBJ2-2; clone_size: NA; cdr3_length: 15; cdr3_aa: CASRGGGLGTGELFF; cdr3_nt: TGTGCCAGCCGGGGAGGGGGATTGGGGACCGGGGAGCTGTTTTTT
d_call: NA; v_call: TRBV7-2; j_call: TRBJ2-5; clone_size: NA; cdr3_length: 15; cdr3_aa: CASSPGQTYQETQYF; cdr3_nt: TGTGCCAGCAGCCCAGGACAGACTTATCAAGAGACCCAGTACTTC
d_call: TRBD2; v_call: TRBV5-1; j_call: TRBJ2-7; clone_size: few; cdr3_length: 15; cdr3_aa: CASSDPSGSLYEQYF; cdr3_nt: TGCGCCAGCAGCGACCCTAGCGGGAGTCTCTACGAGCAGTACTTC
d_call: NA; v_call: TRBV11-3; j_call: TRBJ2-3; clone_size: few; cdr3_length: 15; cdr3_aa: CASSLVGASEDTQYF; cdr3_nt: TGTGCCAGCAGCTTAGTAGGGGCTTCGGAGGATACGCAGTATTTT
d_call: TRBD1; v_call: TRBV4-1; j_call: TRBJ1-6; clone_size: NA; cdr3_length: 18; cdr3_aa: CASSQPGQGAPINSPLHF; cdr3_nt: TGCGCCAGCAGCCAGCCGGGACAGGGGGCGCCGATAAATTCACCCCTCCACTTT
d_call: NA; v_call: TRBV11-2; j_call: TRBJ1-1; clone_size: NA; cdr3_length: 15; cdr3_aa: CASSPPRRGFAEAFF; cdr3_nt: TGTGCCAGCAGCCCCCCCCGTCGGGGTTTCGCTGAAGCTTTCTTT
d_call: TRBD1; v_call: TRBV18; j_call: TRBJ2-5; clone_size: few; cdr3_length: 13; cdr3_aa: CASSPSGGKTQYF; cdr3_nt: TGTGCCAGCTCACCGTCAGGGGGAAAGACCCAGTACTTC
d_call: NA; v_call: TRBV9; j_call: TRBJ1-2; clone_size: NA; cdr3_length: 17; cdr3_aa: CASSSSSGSTLGYGYTF; cdr3_nt: TGTGCCAGCAGCTCTTCGTCCGGGAGCACCCTTGGGTATGGCTACACCTTC
d_call: NA; v_call: TRBV7-9; j_call: TRBJ2-5; clone_size: NA; cdr3_length: 16; cdr3_aa: CASSSVLQGIRETQYF; cdr3_nt: TGTGCCAGCAGCTCCGTCCTTCAGGGTATCAGAGAGACCCAGTACTTC
d_call: NA; v_call: TRBV4-2; j_call: TRBJ1-4; clone_size: NA; cdr3_length: 16; cdr3_aa: CASSSAAGPGNEKLFF; cdr3_nt: TGTGCCAGCAGTTCGGCGGCGGGACCCGGTAATGAAAAACTGTTTTTT
d_call: NA; v_call: TRBV2; j_call: TRBJ1-5; clone_size: NA; cdr3_length: 14; cdr3_aa: CASTGRGGDQPQHF; cdr3_nt: TGTGCCAGCACCGGTAGAGGGGGAGATCAGCCCCAGCATTTT